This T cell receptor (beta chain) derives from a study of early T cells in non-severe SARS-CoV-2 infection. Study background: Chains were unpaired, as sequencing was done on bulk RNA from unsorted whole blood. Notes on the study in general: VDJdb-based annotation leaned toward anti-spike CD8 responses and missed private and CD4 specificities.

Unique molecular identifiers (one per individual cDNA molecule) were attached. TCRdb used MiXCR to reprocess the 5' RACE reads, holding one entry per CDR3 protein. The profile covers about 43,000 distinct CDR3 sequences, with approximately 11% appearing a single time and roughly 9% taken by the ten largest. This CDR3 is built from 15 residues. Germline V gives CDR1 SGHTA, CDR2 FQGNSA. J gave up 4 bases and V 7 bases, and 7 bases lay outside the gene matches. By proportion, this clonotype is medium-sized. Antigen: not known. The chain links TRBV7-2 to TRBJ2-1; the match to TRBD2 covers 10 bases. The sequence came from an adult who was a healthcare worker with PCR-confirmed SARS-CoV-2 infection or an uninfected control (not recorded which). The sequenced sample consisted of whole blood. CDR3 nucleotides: TGTGCCAGCATCCAGCGGGGGGGAAGATACAATGAGCAGTTCTTC. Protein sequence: CASIQRGGRYNEQFF.